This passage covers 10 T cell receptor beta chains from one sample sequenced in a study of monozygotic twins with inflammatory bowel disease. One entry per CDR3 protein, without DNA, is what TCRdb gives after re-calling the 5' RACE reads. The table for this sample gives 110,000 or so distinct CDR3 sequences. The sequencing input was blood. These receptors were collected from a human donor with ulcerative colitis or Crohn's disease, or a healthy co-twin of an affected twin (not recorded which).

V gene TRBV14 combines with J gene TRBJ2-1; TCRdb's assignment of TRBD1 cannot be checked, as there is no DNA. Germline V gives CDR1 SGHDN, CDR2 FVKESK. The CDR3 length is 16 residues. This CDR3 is CASSRLPGQGFMGQFF. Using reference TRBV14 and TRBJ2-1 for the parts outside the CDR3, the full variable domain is EAGVTQFPSHSVIEKGQTVTLRCDPISGHDNLYWYRRVMGKEIKFLLHFVKESKQDESGMPNNRFLAERTGGTYSTLKVQPAELEDSGVYFCASSRLPGQGFMGQFFGPGTRLTVL.

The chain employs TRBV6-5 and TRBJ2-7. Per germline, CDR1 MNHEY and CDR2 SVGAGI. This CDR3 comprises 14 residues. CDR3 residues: CASSYSPNSYEQYF.

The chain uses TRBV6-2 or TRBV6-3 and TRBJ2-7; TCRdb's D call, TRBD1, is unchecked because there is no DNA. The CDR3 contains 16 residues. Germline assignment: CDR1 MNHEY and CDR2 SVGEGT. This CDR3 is CASRTLPGQGLREQYF.

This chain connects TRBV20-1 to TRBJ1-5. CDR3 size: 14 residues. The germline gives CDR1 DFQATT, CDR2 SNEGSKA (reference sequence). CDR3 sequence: CSARDRRSNQPQHF.

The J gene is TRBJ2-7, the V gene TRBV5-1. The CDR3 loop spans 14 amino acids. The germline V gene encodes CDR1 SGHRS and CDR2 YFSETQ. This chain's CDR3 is CASSSTGASYEQYF.

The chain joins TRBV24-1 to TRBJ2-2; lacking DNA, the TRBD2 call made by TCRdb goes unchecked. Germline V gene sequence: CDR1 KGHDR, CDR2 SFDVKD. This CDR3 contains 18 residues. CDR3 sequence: CATSDGKGTSENTGELFF.

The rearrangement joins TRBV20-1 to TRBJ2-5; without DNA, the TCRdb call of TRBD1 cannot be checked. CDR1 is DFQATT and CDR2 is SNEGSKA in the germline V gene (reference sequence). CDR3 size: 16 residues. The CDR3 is CSAREGGQGLQETQYF.

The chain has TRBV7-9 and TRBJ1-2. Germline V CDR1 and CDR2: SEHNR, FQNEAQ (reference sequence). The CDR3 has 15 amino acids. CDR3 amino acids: CASSSPTQGREGYTF.

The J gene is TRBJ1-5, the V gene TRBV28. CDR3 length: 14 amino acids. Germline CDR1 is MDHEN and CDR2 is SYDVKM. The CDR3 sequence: CASSSVGGEQPQHF.

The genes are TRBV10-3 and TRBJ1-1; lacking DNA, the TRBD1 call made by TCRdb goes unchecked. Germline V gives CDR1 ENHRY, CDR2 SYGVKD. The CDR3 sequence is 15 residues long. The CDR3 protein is CAIAGRGPLNTEAFF.